This TCR beta chain was observed in a study of T cells in Graves' hyperthyroidism and ophthalmopathy. Across the whole study: Upon initial diagnosis and before any treatment, peripheral blood was collected. Study-wide points: Model-based prediction identified ophthalmopathy a median around 6.5 months prior to its onset.

With duration under 3 months, ophthalmopathy was active: Clinical Activity Score at least 3, NOSPECS at least 4. The CDR3 sequence is 17 residues long. The investigators amplified TCR beta CDR3 regions from RNA transcripts. The TCR CDR3 first-round RT-PCR relied on the HTBI primer set. Each CDR3 protein is one row after TCRdb ran MiXCR on the multiplex PCR reads. The repertoire has a few hundred thousand distinct CDR3 sequences, roughly an eighth of them found once; the top ten carry around 32%. Notes on this clonotype: Antigen: not known. Mismatch with germline at one junction end may stem from a read error.

The specimen sequenced was blood. The receptor was isolated from a woman aged 40 to 50 with Graves' ophthalmopathy. This rearrangement joins TRBV12-3 or TRBV12-4 to TRBJ1-2, with D possibly TRBD1 on 6 matching bases. CDR3 nucleotides: TGTGCCAACAGTAAACGGACAGACTTCTTTTCCCACTATGGCTACACCTTC. It specifies CANSKRTDFFSHYGYTF.